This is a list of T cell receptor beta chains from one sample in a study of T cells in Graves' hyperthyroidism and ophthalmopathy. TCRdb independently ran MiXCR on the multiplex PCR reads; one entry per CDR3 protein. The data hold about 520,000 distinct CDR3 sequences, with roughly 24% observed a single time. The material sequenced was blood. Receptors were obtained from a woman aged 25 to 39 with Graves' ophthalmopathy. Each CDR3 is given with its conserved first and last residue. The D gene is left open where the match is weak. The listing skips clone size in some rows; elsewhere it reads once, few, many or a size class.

CDR3 DNA: TGTGCCTGGAGTGTGGTACACCTGAACACTGAAGCTTTCTTT
CDR3 protein: CAWSVVHLNTEAFF
J gene: TRBJ1-1
V gene: TRBV30
clone size: NA
D gene: NA
CDR3 length: 14

CDR3 DNA: TGTGCCAGCAGTCTACTTACCGGGACAGGGAACAATCAGCCCCAGCATTTT
CDR3 protein: CASSLLTGTGNNQPQHF
J gene: TRBJ1-5
V gene: TRBV12-3/TRBV12-4
clone size: many
D gene: TRBD1
CDR3 length: 17

CDR3 DNA: TGTGCCAGCAGTAGACTAGCGGGGGGGCGACAGACCCAGTACTTC
CDR3 protein: CASSRLAGGRQTQYF
J gene: TRBJ2-5
V gene: TRBV6-1
clone size: many
D gene: TRBD2
CDR3 length: 15

CDR3 DNA: TGTGCCAGCAGCTTTCTCCCTTCGGGACAAGGCCTTCCCGAGCAGTACTTC
CDR3 protein: CASSFLPSGQGLPEQYF
J gene: TRBJ2-7
V gene: TRBV13
clone size: many
D gene: NA
CDR3 length: 17

CDR3 DNA: TGTGCCAGCAGTTTAGGCAGTGGGCGTCAAGAGACCCAGTACTTC
CDR3 protein: CASSLGSGRQETQYF
J gene: TRBJ2-5
V gene: TRBV12-3/TRBV12-4
clone size: NA
D gene: NA
CDR3 length: 15

CDR3 DNA: TGTGCCAGCAGCCCTCGGACAGCGGGAAACACCATATATTTT
CDR3 protein: CASSPRTAGNTIYF
J gene: TRBJ1-3
V gene: TRBV7-2
clone size: many
D gene: NA
CDR3 length: 14

CDR3 DNA: TGTGCCAGCAGAGAACAGGGTCAATCCTACGAGCAGTACTTC
CDR3 protein: CASREQGQSYEQYF
J gene: TRBJ2-7
V gene: TRBV6-1
clone size: few
D gene: NA
CDR3 length: 14

CDR3 DNA: TGTGCCAGTAAAGGCCGGGGACTAGCGGGAGAAGAGACCCAGTACTTC
CDR3 protein: CASKGRGLAGEETQYF
J gene: TRBJ2-5
V gene: TRBV19
clone size: NA
D gene: TRBD2
CDR3 length: 16

CDR3 DNA: TGTGCCAGCAGCCCCGGCCGTAACATTCAGTACTTC
CDR3 protein: CASSPGRNIQYF
J gene: TRBJ2-4
V gene: TRBV28
clone size: many
D gene: NA
CDR3 length: 12

CDR3 DNA: TGTGCCAGCAGTCACGGACAAGACGAGCAGTACTTC
CDR3 protein: CASSHGQDEQYF
J gene: TRBJ2-7
V gene: TRBV6-5
clone size: NA
D gene: NA
CDR3 length: 12

CDR3 DNA: TGTGCCAGCATTCTCGGGGAGGGGCGGACTGAAGCTTTCTTT
CDR3 protein: CASILGEGRTEAFF
J gene: TRBJ1-1
V gene: TRBV7-9
clone size: NA
D gene: NA
CDR3 length: 14

CDR3 DNA: TGTGCCACCAGCAGAGACATCCTCCCCCCTTTAACCCACTACGAGCAGTACTTC
CDR3 protein: CATSRDILPPLTHYEQYF
J gene: TRBJ2-7
V gene: TRBV15
clone size: many
D gene: NA
CDR3 length: 18

CDR3 DNA: TGTGCCAGCAGTGAATCCGGACAGGGGTCCTACGAGCAGTACTTC
CDR3 protein: CASSESGQGSYEQYF
J gene: TRBJ2-7
V gene: TRBV6-1
clone size: many
D gene: TRBD1
CDR3 length: 15

CDR3 DNA: TGTGCCAGCAGCCAAGAACAGGGGCGAAACAGCGAGCAGTACTTC
CDR3 protein: CASSQEQGRNSEQYF
J gene: TRBJ2-7
V gene: TRBV3-1
clone size: many
D gene: TRBD1
CDR3 length: 15